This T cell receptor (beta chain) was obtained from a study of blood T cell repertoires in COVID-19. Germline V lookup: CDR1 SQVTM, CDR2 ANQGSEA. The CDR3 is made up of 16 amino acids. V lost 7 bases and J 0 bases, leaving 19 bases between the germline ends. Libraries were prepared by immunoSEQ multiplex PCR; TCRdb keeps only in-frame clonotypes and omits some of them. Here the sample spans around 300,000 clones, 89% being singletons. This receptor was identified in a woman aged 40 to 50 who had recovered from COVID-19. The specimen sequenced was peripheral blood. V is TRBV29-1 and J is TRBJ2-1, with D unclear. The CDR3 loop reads CSATRLEGVSYNEQFF. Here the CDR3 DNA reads TGCAGCGCCACCCGACTCGAAGGCGTCTCCTACAATGAGCAGTTCTTC.